What follows is one T cell receptor beta chain and its context. Per germline, CDR1 MNHEY and CDR2 SVGAGI. The CDR3 has 14 amino acids. The ends lost 3 bases at V and 5 bases at J; junction bases unmatched: 1. This sample is drawn from a study of CD8 T cells in ankylosing spondylitis. 5'-RACE, quantitative and with molecular barcodes, yielded the TCR beta libraries. TCRdb processed the 5' RACE reads anew with MiXCR; each CDR3 protein has one entry. The sample gives about 250,000 distinct CDR3 sequences, over 30% of which show up once; about 4.2% is in the top ten. The chain has TRBV6-5 and TRBJ1-6; 7 positions match TRBD1. Sequencing was done on a sample of blood, either unsorted or a sorted T cell fraction (not recorded which). This receptor was taken from a male donor with ankylosing spondylitis or in good health (not recorded which). CDR3 DNA sequence: TGTGCCAGCAGTTATGGGACAGATAATTCACCCCTCCACTTT. This translates into CASSYGTDNSPLHF.